The rows below give T cell receptor beta chains drawn from one sample of a study of early T cells in non-severe SARS-CoV-2 infection. TCRdb recomputed calls from the 5' RACE reads with MiXCR, one row per CDR3 protein. The sample consists of tens of thousands of distinct CDR3 sequences, approximately 13% of them appearing once. Sample: whole blood. These receptor sequences come from an adult who was a healthcare worker with PCR-confirmed SARS-CoV-2 infection or an uninfected control (not recorded which). CDR3s include the opening cysteine and the closing phenylalanine or tryptophan. A D gene is named only where the DNA matches it firmly. A row's size may be missing; if present it is once, few, many or a size class.

.	TRBV11-3	.	TRBJ1-5	18	CACSLDLFRKKESQPQHF	TGTGCCTGCAGCTTAGATTTATTCAGGAAAAAAGAGAGTCAGCCCCAGCATTTT
few	TRBV2	.	TRBJ2-5	13	CASSRNMQETQYF	TGTGCCAGCAGTAGGAACATGCAAGAGACCCAGTACTTC
few	TRBV2	.	TRBJ1-2	14	CASSPRWLPYGYTF	TGTGCCAGCAGTCCCAGGTGGCTACCTTATGGCTACACCTTC
.	TRBV7-9	.	TRBJ2-1	13	CASRSGTNNEQFF	TGTGCCAGCAGGTCCGGGACCAACAATGAGCAGTTCTTC
few	TRBV7-3	.	TRBJ2-1	15	CASREGALGRDEQFF	TGTGCCAGCAGGGAGGGGGCCCTCGGTAGGGATGAGCAGTTCTTC
.	TRBV7-2	.	TRBJ2-3	14	CASSTTTSEDTQYF	TGTGCCAGCAGTACCACTACCTCAGAGGATACGCAGTATTTT
many	TRBV7-3	TRBD1	TRBJ1-5	14	CASSKQGAGQPQHF	TGTGCCAGCAGTAAACAGGGGGCCGGTCAGCCCCAGCATTTT
many	TRBV29-1	TRBD1	TRBJ1-2	12	CSVEGQGVSPTF	TGCAGCGTTGAGGGACAGGGGGTATCTCCCACCTTC
.	TRBV7-8	.	TRBJ2-7	14	CASSLGSGSYEQYF	TGTGCCAGCAGCTTAGGTTCGGGATCCTACGAGCAGTACTTC
many	TRBV6-1	TRBD1	TRBJ1-4	15	CASSGGTATNEKLFF	TGTGCCAGCAGTGGGGGGACAGCAACTAATGAAAAACTGTTTTTT
.	TRBV29-1	TRBD1	TRBJ1-2	13	CSVEAGGSDGYTF	TGCAGCGTTGAGGCAGGGGGGTCGGATGGCTACACCTTC
.	TRBV7-9	.	TRBJ2-3	11	CASSLKNTQYF	TGTGCCAGCAGCTTGAAAAATACGCAGTATTTT
.	TRBV6-5	TRBD2	TRBJ2-2	17	CASSYSAAGGIGGELFF	TGTGCCAGCAGTTACTCCGCAGCGGGAGGGATTGGCGGGGAGCTGTTTTTT
many	TRBV28	TRBD2	TRBJ2-1	16	CASSHISGASYNEQFF	TGTGCCAGCAGTCATATAAGCGGGGCCTCCTACAATGAGCAGTTCTTC
.	TRBV11-2	.	TRBJ1-1	15	CASSLASQWSTEAFF	TGTGCCAGCAGCTTAGCCAGCCAGTGGAGCACTGAAGCTTTCTTT
few	TRBV7-3	.	TRBJ2-1	14	CASSSEGLLDEQFF	TGTGCCAGCAGCTCCGAAGGACTCCTGGATGAGCAGTTCTTC
.	TRBV18	.	TRBJ2-1	13	CASSPPGPQEQFF	TGTGCCAGCTCACCACCAGGGCCGCAGGAGCAGTTCTTC
.	TRBV11-3	.	TRBJ2-2	15	CASSFGHANTGELFF	TGTGCCAGCAGCTTTGGCCACGCGAACACCGGGGAGCTGTTTTTT
.	TRBV11-3	TRBD2	TRBJ2-1	15	CASSLGLAGGGEQFF	TGTGCCAGCAGCCTCGGACTAGCGGGAGGAGGGGAGCAGTTCTTC
.	TRBV7-2	.	TRBJ2-2	16	CASSFNSRGNTGELFF	TGTGCCAGCAGCTTCAACAGCAGGGGGAACACCGGGGAGCTGTTTTTT
many	TRBV20-1	TRBD2	TRBJ2-1	15	CSARLAGVFGNEQFF	TGCAGTGCTAGGCTAGCGGGGGTATTCGGCAATGAGCAGTTCTTC
many	TRBV7-9	TRBD2	TRBJ2-3	17	CASTASLSGRAKDTQYF	TGTGCCAGCACGGCGTCTCTTAGCGGGAGGGCGAAAGATACGCAGTATTTT
.	TRBV5-1	.	TRBJ1-2	13	CASSQEPNYGYTF	TGCGCCAGCAGCCAGGAACCCAACTATGGCTACACCTTC
.	TRBV10-3	.	TRBJ2-5	12	CAIRRDGETQYF	TGTGCCATCAGAAGGGACGGAGAGACCCAGTACTTC
.	TRBV28	.	TRBJ2-5	15	CASSPDTNVGETQYF	TGTGCCAGCAGTCCGGACACCAACGTGGGAGAGACCCAGTACTTC
.	TRBV3-1	TRBD1	TRBJ1-4	15	CASSQSNRGNEKLFF	TGTGCCAGCAGCCAAAGTAACAGGGGAAATGAAAAACTGTTTTTT
.	TRBV9	.	TRBJ1-2	14	CASSVEPQSYGYTF	TGTGCCAGCAGCGTAGAACCTCAATCCTATGGCTACACCTTC
.	TRBV28	TRBD1	TRBJ1-2	14	CASSLGQGTYGYTF	TGTGCCAGCAGTTTGGGACAGGGGACCTATGGCTACACCTTC
few	TRBV4-1	TRBD1	TRBJ1-6	15	CASTPGGTYNSPLHF	TGCGCCAGCACGCCAGGGGGGACCTATAATTCACCCCTCCACTTT
.	TRBV3-1	TRBD2	TRBJ2-3	16	CASSQERLAVTDTQYF	TGTGCCAGCAGCCAAGAGAGACTAGCGGTGACAGATACGCAGTATTTT
many	TRBV4-3	.	TRBJ1-1	15	CASRRRIGVNTEAFF	TGCGCCAGCAGGCGGCGAATAGGGGTCAACACTGAAGCTTTCTTT
few	TRBV6-2/TRBV6-3	TRBD1	TRBJ2-7	12	CASSYGTGGQYF	TGTGCCAGCAGTTATGGGACAGGGGGGCAGTACTTC
many	TRBV2	TRBD1	TRBJ1-1	12	CASRGQGGVAFF	TGTGCCAGCAGGGGACAGGGAGGGGTGGCTTTCTTT
many	TRBV29-1	.	TRBJ1-2	12	CSVVGAVDGYTF	TGCAGCGTTGTAGGGGCGGTTGATGGCTACACCTTC
.	TRBV6-2/TRBV6-3	TRBD2	TRBJ2-7	13	CASSYGHDGREYF	TGTGCCAGCAGTTACGGGCACGACGGGAGGGAGTACTTC
few	TRBV7-8	.	TRBJ2-1	15	CASSFLSGVSGEQFF	TGTGCCAGCAGCTTTCTATCAGGGGTCTCAGGGGAGCAGTTCTTC
.	TRBV10-3	TRBD2	TRBJ2-7	16	CAISEHRTSSSYEQYF	TGTGCCATCAGTGAGCACCGGACTAGCAGCTCCTACGAGCAGTACTTC
.	TRBV29-1	.	TRBJ2-7	14	CSGTTGFSGDEQYF	TGCAGCGGGACAACAGGGTTTTCTGGGGACGAGCAGTACTTC
few	TRBV29-1	TRBD2	TRBJ2-7	17	CSVEEVPSGRQLYEQYF	TGCAGCGTTGAAGAGGTACCTAGCGGGAGACAGCTCTACGAGCAGTACTTC
.	TRBV4-2	TRBD2	TRBJ2-1	16	CASSQSPSGLDDEQFF	TGTGCCAGCAGCCAGTCACCTAGCGGGTTGGACGATGAGCAGTTCTTC
few	TRBV27	.	TRBJ1-4	14	CASTWGHLNEKLFF	TGTGCCAGCACCTGGGGACACCTTAATGAAAAACTGTTTTTT
many	TRBV10-3	.	TRBJ1-6	19	CAISESVAGRGIYNSPLHF	TGTGCCATCAGTGAGTCGGTTGCGGGCAGGGGAATTTATAATTCACCCCTCCACTTT
many	TRBV7-9	.	TRBJ1-3	13	CARGGAAGNTIYF	TGTGCCCGCGGGGGGGCTGCTGGAAACACCATATATTTT
.	TRBV7-3	.	TRBJ2-7	15	CASSLIPGASIEQYF	TGTGCCAGCAGCTTAATCCCCGGGGCGTCTATAGAGCAGTACTTC
many	TRBV20-1	.	TRBJ2-7	13	CSAVGAFVYEQYF	TGCAGTGCCGTGGGTGCATTCGTCTACGAGCAGTACTTC
.	TRBV29-1	TRBD1	TRBJ2-1	14	CSVYGTAAYNEQFF	TGCAGCGTTTATGGGACAGCCGCCTACAATGAGCAGTTCTTC
few	TRBV4-3	TRBD2	TRBJ2-1	16	CASSQDGLPSGRAQFF	TGCGCCAGCAGCCAAGACGGTCTACCTAGCGGGAGGGCCCAGTTCTTC
many	TRBV12-3/TRBV12-4	.	TRBJ1-2	14	CASSLTDRNYGYTF	TGTGCCAGCAGTCTGACTGACAGAAACTATGGCTACACCTTC
.	TRBV5-4	.	TRBJ2-2	15	CASSLMTSNAGELFF	TGTGCCAGCAGCTTGATGACTAGTAATGCCGGGGAGCTGTTTTTT
many	TRBV7-9	.	TRBJ1-2	11	CAIQESYGYTF	TGTGCCATACAGGAATCGTATGGCTACACCTTC
many	TRBV5-6	.	TRBJ2-7	16	CASSFLGAMSSYEQYF	TGTGCCAGCAGCTTCCTAGGGGCTATGAGCTCCTACGAGCAGTACTTC
.	TRBV3-1	.	TRBJ1-5	14	CASSQDTGNQPQHF	TGTGCCAGCAGCCAAGACACGGGCAATCAGCCCCAGCATTTT
.	TRBV29-1	TRBD2	TRBJ2-7	12	CSVVSSGYEQYF	TGCAGCGTTGTTTCTAGCGGGTACGAGCAGTACTTC